This is a list of T cell receptor beta chains from one sample in a study of OX40 agonist ivuxolimab in advanced cancers. The method was immunoSEQ multiplex PCR; TCRdb's version includes in-frame clones alone and lacks a portion of them. The repertoire includes around 21,000 clones, around 84% of them detected once, and over 12% sits in the top ten. Material: CD4+ or CD8+ T cells sorted from blood, obtained in a trial of the OX40 agonist ivuxolimab. The receptors shown here come from an adult with an advanced solid tumor such as melanoma, head and neck, liver or kidney cancer. CDR3s include the opening cysteine and the closing phenylalanine or tryptophan. The D gene is left open where the match is weak. The size field is filled for only some rows; it gives once, few, many or a size class.

D gene,V gene,clone size,J gene,CDR3 protein,CDR3 DNA
NA,TRBV19,NA,TRBJ2-3,CASKKADTQYF,TGTGCCAGTAAGAAGGCAGATACGCAGTATTTT
NA,TRBV27,NA,TRBJ2-1,CASSLRVGEQFF,TGTGCCAGCAGTCTCAGGGTGGGTGAGCAGTTCTTC
TRBD1,TRBV28,NA,TRBJ1-3,CASSLQGAPGNTIYF,TGTGCCAGCAGTTTACAGGGGGCGCCGGGAAACACCATATATTTT
TRBD1,TRBV4-1,NA,TRBJ2-3,CASSHRDRDTDTQYF,TGCGCCAGCAGCCACCGAGACAGGGATACAGATACGCAGTATTTT
NA,TRBV9,NA,TRBJ2-7,CASSVEGVIGYEQYF,TGTGCCAGCAGCGTAGAGGGCGTCATAGGCTACGAGCAGTACTTC
TRBD1,TRBV28,NA,TRBJ1-5,CASFRGAPNQPQHF,TGTGCCAGCTTCAGGGGGGCGCCCAATCAGCCCCAGCATTTT
NA,TRBV10-3,once,TRBJ2-3,CAIRPQVADTQYF,TGTGCCATCAGACCACAGGTAGCCGATACGCAGTATTTT
TRBD1,TRBV29-1,NA,TRBJ2-3,CSSPGQGRTDTQYF,TGCAGCTCCCCGGGACAGGGGCGAACAGATACGCAGTATTTT
TRBD2,TRBV7-9,NA,TRBJ2-3,CASSRSGTSDTQYF,TGTGCCAGCAGCCGTAGCGGGACTTCAGATACGCAGTATTTT
TRBD1,TRBV10-3,NA,TRBJ2-6,CAIRNTGVGANVLTF,TGTGCCATCAGGAATACAGGGGTCGGGGCCAACGTCCTGACTTTC
NA,TRBV2,NA,TRBJ1-6,CASTPRQGPNSPLHF,TGTGCCAGCACCCCCAGGCAGGGGCCCAATTCACCCCTCCACTTT
TRBD1,TRBV28,NA,TRBJ1-2,CASSLSGTAKWNYGYTF,TGTGCCAGCAGTTTATCCGGGACAGCCAAGTGGAACTATGGCTACACCTTC
NA,TRBV6-5,NA,TRBJ2-7,CAISDTTYEQYF,TGTGCCATCAGTGACACTACCTACGAGCAGTACTTC
NA,TRBV4-2,once,TRBJ2-1,CASSEGVTYNEQFF,TGTGCCAGCTCTGAGGGGGTAACCTACAATGAGCAGTTCTTC
NA,TRBV18,NA,TRBJ1-2,CASSPSLPGRSGYGYTF,TGTGCCAGCTCACCGTCACTTCCGGGACGATCGGGCTATGGCTACACCTTC
NA,TRBV5-1,NA,TRBJ2-5,CASSFGTPRQETQYF,TGCGCCAGCAGCTTTGGGACCCCGAGGCAAGAGACCCAGTACTTC
TRBD1,TRBV4-1,NA,TRBJ1-2,CASSQDPWTGGGGYTF,TGCGCCAGCAGCCAAGATCCTTGGACAGGGGGCGGTGGCTACACCTTC